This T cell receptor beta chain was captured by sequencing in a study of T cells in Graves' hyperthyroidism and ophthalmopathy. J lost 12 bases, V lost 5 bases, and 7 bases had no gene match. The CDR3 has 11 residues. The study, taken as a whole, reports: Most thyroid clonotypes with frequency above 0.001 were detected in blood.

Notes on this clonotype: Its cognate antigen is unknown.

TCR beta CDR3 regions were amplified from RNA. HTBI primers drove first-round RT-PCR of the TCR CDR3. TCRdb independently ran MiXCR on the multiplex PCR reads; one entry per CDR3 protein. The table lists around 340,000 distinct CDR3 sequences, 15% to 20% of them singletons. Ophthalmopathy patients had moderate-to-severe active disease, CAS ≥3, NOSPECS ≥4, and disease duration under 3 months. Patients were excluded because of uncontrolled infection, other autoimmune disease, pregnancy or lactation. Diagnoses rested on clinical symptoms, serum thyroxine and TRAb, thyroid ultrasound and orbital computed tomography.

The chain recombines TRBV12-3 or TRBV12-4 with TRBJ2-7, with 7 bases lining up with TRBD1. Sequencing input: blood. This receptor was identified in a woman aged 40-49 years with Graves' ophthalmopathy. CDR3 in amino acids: CASSHRGSAYF. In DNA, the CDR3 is TGTGCCAGCAGTCACAGGGGTAGTGCGTACTTC.